This is a list of T cell receptor beta chains from one sample in a study of radiation and T cells in renal cell carcinoma. TCRdb's table, derived via immunoSEQ multiplex PCR, lists solely in-frame clones and lacks some. The sample shows about 10,000 clones, roughly 60% of them seen only once. The sample here was tumor tissue, taken from a patient whose treatment was nephrectomy without radiotherapy. The receptor set was obtained from a man aged 40-49 years with renal cell carcinoma. The CDR3 runs from the conserved cysteine through the conserved F or W. The D gene is left open where the match is weak. The size entry is marked missing in some rows and otherwise reads once, few, many or a size class.

V	size	J	D	DNA	CDR3
TRBV7-9	NA	TRBJ2-7	NA	TGTGCCAGCAGCTTATTGACAGGTTTCTCCTACGAGCAGTACTTC	CASSLLTGFSYEQYF
TRBV28	medium-sized	TRBJ1-1	TRBD1	TGTGCCAGCAGTTTAGGACAGGGGTATCGCACTGAAGCTTTCTTT	CASSLGQGYRTEAFF
TRBV18	NA	TRBJ1-1	NA	TGTGCCAGCTCCAGTACTTACAGGGAAACTGAAGCTTTCTTT	CASSSTYRETEAFF
TRBV7-2	NA	TRBJ2-3	NA	TGTGCCAGCAGCTTACGGGCTGGGCGGGGCTACACAGATACGCAGTATTTT	CASSLRAGRGYTDTQYF
TRBV7-9	NA	TRBJ2-1	TRBD1	TGTGCCAGCAGCGGCCACCGGGACAGGGCGGATGAGCAGTTCTTC	CASSGHRDRADEQFF
TRBV6-5	few	TRBJ1-2	NA	TGTGCCAGCAGTTACCTGGGGGCGGATGGCTACACCTTC	CASSYLGADGYTF
TRBV7-2	NA	TRBJ2-3	TRBD2	TGTGCCAGCAGCTTAGGAGCGGGAGTCACAGATACGCAGTATTTT	CASSLGAGVTDTQYF
TRBV27	NA	TRBJ2-1	NA	TGTGCCAGCAGTTTAGGGGACCCTACTGAGCAGTTCTTC	CASSLGDPTEQFF
TRBV9	NA	TRBJ1-1	NA	TGTGCCAGCAGCGTAGTTAGGGGAACTGAAGCTTTCTTT	CASSVVRGTEAFF
TRBV7-3	NA	TRBJ2-2	NA	TGTGCCAGCAGCTTAGGCAGGGGCACCGGGGAGCTGTTTTTT	CASSLGRGTGELFF
TRBV6-1	NA	TRBJ1-5	NA	TGTGCCAGCAGTGAAGCCGGAGGGGGGAATCAGCCCCAGCATTTT	CASSEAGGGNQPQHF
TRBV10-3	once	TRBJ1-2	NA	TGTGCCATCCTGAGGGAGTTAACCTCCTATGGCTACACCTTC	CAILRELTSYGYTF
TRBV7-6	NA	TRBJ1-1	TRBD1	TGTGCCAGCAGCTTACGTAGTCTGGGGACAGGGGGTTCTGAAGCTTTCTTT	CASSLRSLGTGGSEAFF
TRBV7-2	NA	TRBJ1-4	NA	TGTGCCAGCAGCTCTGGGCGGCGTTATAATGAAAAACTGTTTTTT	CASSSGRRYNEKLFF
TRBV5-4	NA	TRBJ1-2	NA	TGTGCCAGCAGCTTGGGGTCCTATGGCTACACCTTC	CASSLGSYGYTF
TRBV29-1	few	TRBJ2-7	NA	TGCAGCGCTAAAGGCGGGACCTCCTACGAGCAGTACTTC	CSAKGGTSYEQYF
TRBV10-1	NA	TRBJ2-2	NA	TGCGCCAGCAGCTGGCGGACTAACACCGGGGAGCTGTTTTTT	CASSWRTNTGELFF
TRBV2	NA	TRBJ1-6	NA	TGTGCCAGCAGTTGGAAGAATTCACCCCTCCACTTT	CASSWKNSPLHF
TRBV25-1	medium-sized	TRBJ2-7	NA	TGTGCCAGCAGTGAATACTCGGCAAGTGACGAGCAGTACTTC	CASSEYSASDEQYF
TRBV30	few	TRBJ1-6	NA	TGTGCCTGGAGTGTGGGATTTAATTCACCCCTCCACTTT	CAWSVGFNSPLHF
TRBV10-3	NA	TRBJ2-1	NA	TGTGCCAGCCGAGGAAAGGGGGGGCTCAATGAGCAGTTCTTC	CASRGKGGLNEQFF
TRBV6-6	NA	TRBJ1-4	NA	TGTGCCAGCAGCCTCGCAGGAAAACTGTTTTTT	CASSLAGKLFF
TRBV7-7	once	TRBJ2-6	NA	TGTGCCAGCAGCTCAGAGGTTAAGTGCAAAAGTCGGGCCAACGTCCTGACTTTC	CASSSEVKCKSRANVLTF
TRBV7-9	few	TRBJ2-7	TRBD1	TGTGCCAGCAGCTTACCGGGACAGGGCCACGAGCAGTACTTC	CASSLPGQGHEQYF
TRBV4-2	NA	TRBJ1-5	NA	TGTGCCAGCAGCTCCGGGGGCAGCAATCAGCCCCAGCATTTT	CASSSGGSNQPQHF
TRBV5-4	NA	TRBJ2-1	NA	TGTGCCAGCAGCCTTTCTACAGGGTACAATGAGCAGTTCTTC	CASSLSTGYNEQFF
TRBV5-1	few	TRBJ1-2	NA	TGCGCCAGCAACACCGAATCATACTATGGCTACACCTTC	CASNTESYYGYTF
TRBV11-3	NA	TRBJ2-3	NA	TGTGCCAGCAGCTTAGTCCACACAGATACGCAGTATTTT	CASSLVHTDTQYF
TRBV5-1	NA	TRBJ2-5	NA	TGCGCCAGCAGCTTGGGGGTAGACGGGGAGACCCAGTACTTC	CASSLGVDGETQYF
TRBV6-5	NA	TRBJ2-2	NA	TGTGCCAGCGGGGGCCCCGGGGAGCTGTTTTTT	CASGGPGELFF
TRBV27	NA	TRBJ2-1	NA	TGTGCCAGCAGTCATCGGCTAGCCCAATACAATGAGCAGTTCTTC	CASSHRLAQYNEQFF
TRBV7-9	NA	TRBJ2-5	TRBD2	TGTGCCAGCAGCTTTTCTCGGGAGGGTAAAAGGGAGACCCAGTACTTC	CASSFSREGKRETQYF
TRBV6-1	NA	TRBJ1-4	TRBD1	TGTGCCAGCAGTGAAGGACAGGGTTTTGAAAAACTGTTTTTT	CASSEGQGFEKLFF
TRBV7-9	few	TRBJ2-7	NA	TGTGCCAGCAGCCGGCGGGGACAGCTCGGCTACGAGCAGTACTTC	CASSRRGQLGYEQYF
TRBV7-2	NA	TRBJ2-7	NA	TGTGCCAGCAGCTCATGGACGGAGAGCTCCTACGAGCAGTACTTC	CASSSWTESSYEQYF
TRBV15	few	TRBJ2-1	TRBD2	TGTGCCACCAGCAGAGGACTAGCGGGAGGGTCCACCTACAATGAGCAGTTCTTC	CATSRGLAGGSTYNEQFF
TRBV9	NA	TRBJ2-2	NA	TGTGCCAGCAGCGTCCGAGCTGACAGGACCGGGGAGCTGTTTTTT	CASSVRADRTGELFF